This T cell receptor (beta chain) appears in the sequencing data of a study of blood T cell repertoires in COVID-19. In the study overall: Material from acute and convalescent COVID-19 was sourced from the United States, Italy and Spain.

The data were produced by immunoSEQ multiplex PCR, yet TCRdb's version contains in-frame clones alone and is incomplete. The top ten hold roughly 11% of the sample, which has 150,000 or so clones, roughly four fifths seen once. V was clipped by 3 bases and J by 0 bases, with 6 bases between them. Germline loops: CDR1 MRHNA, CDR2 SNTAGT. This CDR3 is 15 amino acids long. The recovered donors of Cohort 3 showed two negative PCRs, clearance, or symptom resolution. This receptor was identified in a middle-aged man who had recovered from COVID-19. The J gene is TRBJ2-6, the V gene TRBV6-4, with a possible D match to TRBD2 (5 bases). Sequenced sample: PBMCs or T cells enriched from blood (not recorded which). The CDR3 protein is CASSEGSSGANVLTF. The CDR3 nucleotides are TGTGCCAGCAGTGAGGGGAGCTCTGGGGCCAACGTCCTGACTTTC.